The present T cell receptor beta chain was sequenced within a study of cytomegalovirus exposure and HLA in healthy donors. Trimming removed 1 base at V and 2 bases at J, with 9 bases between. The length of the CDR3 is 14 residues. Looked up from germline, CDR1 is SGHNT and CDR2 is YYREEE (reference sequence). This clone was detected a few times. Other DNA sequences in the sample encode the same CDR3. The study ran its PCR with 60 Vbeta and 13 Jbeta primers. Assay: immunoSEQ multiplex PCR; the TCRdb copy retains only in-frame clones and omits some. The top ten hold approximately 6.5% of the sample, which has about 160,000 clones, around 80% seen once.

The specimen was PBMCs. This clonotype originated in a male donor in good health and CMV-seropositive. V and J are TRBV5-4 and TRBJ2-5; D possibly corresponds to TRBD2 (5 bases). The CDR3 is CASSLKSGQETQYF. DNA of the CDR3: TGTGCCAGCAGCTTGAAGTCGGGGCAAGAGACCCAGTACTTC.